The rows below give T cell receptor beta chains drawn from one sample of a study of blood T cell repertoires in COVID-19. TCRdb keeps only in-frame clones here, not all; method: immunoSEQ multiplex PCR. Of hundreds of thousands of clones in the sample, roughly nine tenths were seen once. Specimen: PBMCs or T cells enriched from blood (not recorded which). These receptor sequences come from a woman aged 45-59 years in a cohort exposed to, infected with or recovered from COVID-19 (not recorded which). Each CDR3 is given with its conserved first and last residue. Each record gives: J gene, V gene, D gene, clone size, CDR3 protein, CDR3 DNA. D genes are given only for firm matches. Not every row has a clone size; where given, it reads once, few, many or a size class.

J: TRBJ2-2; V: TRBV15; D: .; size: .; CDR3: CATSALGTRGTGELFF; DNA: TGTGCCACCAGCGCACTGGGGACCAGGGGAACCGGGGAGCTGTTTTTT
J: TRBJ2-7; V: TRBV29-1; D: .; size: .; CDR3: CSVVPGVTYEQYF; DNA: TGCAGCGTTGTTCCGGGGGTTACCTACGAGCAGTACTTC
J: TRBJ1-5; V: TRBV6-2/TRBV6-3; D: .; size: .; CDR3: CASSLFGVAGNQPQHF; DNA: TGTGCCAGCAGTCTCTTCGGAGTGGCAGGGAATCAGCCCCAGCATTTT
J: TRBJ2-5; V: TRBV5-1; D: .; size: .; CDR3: CASKNTGPEEETQYF; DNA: TGCGCCAGCAAAAACACAGGACCCGAGGAAGAGACCCAGTACTTC
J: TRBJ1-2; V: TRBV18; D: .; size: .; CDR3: CASSPSGGYYGYTF; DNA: TGTGCCAGCTCACCCTCTGGAGGGTACTATGGCTACACCTTC
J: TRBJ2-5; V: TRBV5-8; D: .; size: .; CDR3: CASSLDFRAAQYF; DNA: TGTGCCAGCAGCTTGGATTTCAGGGCAGCCCAGTACTTC
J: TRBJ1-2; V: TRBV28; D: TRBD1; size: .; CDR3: CASSSTGTVNYGYTF; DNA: TGTGCCAGCAGTTCAACCGGGACAGTTAACTATGGCTACACCTTC
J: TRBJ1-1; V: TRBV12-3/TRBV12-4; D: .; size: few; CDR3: CASWWGGTTEAFF; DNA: TGTGCCAGTTGGTGGGGAGGGACCACTGAAGCTTTCTTT
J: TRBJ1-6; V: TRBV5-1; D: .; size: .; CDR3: CASSPASTGLNSPLHF; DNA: TGCGCCAGCAGCCCGGCCTCGACGGGACTTAATTCACCCCTCCACTTT
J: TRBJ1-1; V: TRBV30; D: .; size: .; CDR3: CAWSRGLNTEAFF; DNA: TGTGCCTGGAGTAGAGGTCTGAACACTGAAGCTTTCTTT
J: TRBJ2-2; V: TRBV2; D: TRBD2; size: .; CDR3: CASTTSGGQFGAGELFF; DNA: TGTGCCAGCACGACTAGCGGGGGACAATTCGGGGCCGGGGAGCTGTTTTTT
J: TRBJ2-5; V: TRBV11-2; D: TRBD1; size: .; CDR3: CASSLVGQGYQETQYF; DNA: TGTGCCAGCAGCTTAGTTGGACAGGGTTATCAAGAGACCCAGTACTTC
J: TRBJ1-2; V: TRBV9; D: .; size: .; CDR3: CASTYQTGGHGYTF; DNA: TGTGCCAGCACCTACCAGACGGGGGGGCATGGCTACACCTTC
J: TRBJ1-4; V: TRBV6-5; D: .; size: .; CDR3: CASSYLRASNEKLFF; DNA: TGTGCCAGCAGTTACTTGAGGGCTTCTAATGAAAAACTGTTTTTT
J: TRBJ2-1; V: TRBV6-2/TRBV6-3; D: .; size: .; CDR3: CASSKENNEQFF; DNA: TGTGCCAGCAGTAAAGAGAACAATGAGCAGTTCTTC
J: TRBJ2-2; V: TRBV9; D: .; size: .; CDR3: CASSPHFEAGGELFF; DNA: TGTGCCAGCAGCCCCCACTTCGAGGCTGGCGGGGAGCTGTTTTTT
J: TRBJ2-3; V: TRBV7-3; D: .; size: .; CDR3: CASSPPAADTQYF; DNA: TGTGCCAGCAGCCCACCAGCGGCAGATACGCAGTATTTT
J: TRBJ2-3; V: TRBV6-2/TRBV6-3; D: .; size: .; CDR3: CASSSRYTQYF; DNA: TGTGCCAGCAGCAGCCGATATACGCAGTATTTT
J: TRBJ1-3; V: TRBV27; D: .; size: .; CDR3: CASSQSGAGNTIYF; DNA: TGTGCCAGCAGTCAATCAGGGGCTGGAAACACCATATATTTT
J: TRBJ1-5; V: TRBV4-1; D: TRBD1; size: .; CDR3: CASTPGDRGFGSNQPQHF; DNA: TGCGCCAGCACCCCGGGGGACAGGGGTTTCGGGAGCAATCAGCCCCAGCATTTT
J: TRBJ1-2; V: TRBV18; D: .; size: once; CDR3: CASSGRGDGGYTF; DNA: TGTGCCAGCTCCGGCAGGGGAGATGGTGGCTACACCTTC
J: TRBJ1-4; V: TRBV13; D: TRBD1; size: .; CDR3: CASSVRTGGGPNEKLFF; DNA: TGTGCCAGCAGCGTTCGGACAGGGGGAGGGCCTAATGAAAAACTGTTTTTT
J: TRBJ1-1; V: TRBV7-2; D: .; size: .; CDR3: CASSPSSGVGTEAFF; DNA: TGTGCCAGCAGCCCCTCGTCAGGGGTGGGCACTGAAGCTTTCTTT
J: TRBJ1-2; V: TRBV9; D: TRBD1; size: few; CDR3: CASSVSSGTADGYTF; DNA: TGTGCCAGCAGCGTCTCCTCCGGGACAGCAGATGGCTACACCTTC
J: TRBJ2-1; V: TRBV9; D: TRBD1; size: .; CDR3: CASSPRGQVDYNEQFF; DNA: TGTGCCAGCAGCCCCCGAGGACAGGTTGATTACAATGAGCAGTTCTTC
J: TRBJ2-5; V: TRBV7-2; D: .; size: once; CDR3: CASTPSGQETQYF; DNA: TGTGCCAGCACCCCAAGCGGACAAGAGACCCAGTACTTC
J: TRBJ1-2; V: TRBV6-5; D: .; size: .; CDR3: CASCWGRGYGYTF; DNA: TGTGCCAGCTGTTGGGGCAGGGGCTATGGCTACACCTTC
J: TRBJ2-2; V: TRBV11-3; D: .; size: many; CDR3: CASSLEVGQRGTGELFF; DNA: TGTGCCAGCAGCTTAGAGGTCGGACAAAGGGGTACCGGGGAGCTGTTTTTT
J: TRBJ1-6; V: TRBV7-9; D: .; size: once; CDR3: CASSLAGGNNSPLHF; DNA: TGTGCCAGCAGCTTAGCGGGAGGTAATAATTCACCCCTCCACTTT
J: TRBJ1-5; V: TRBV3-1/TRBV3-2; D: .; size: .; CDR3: CASSPVGNQPQHF; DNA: TGTGCCAGCAGCCCGGTGGGCAATCAGCCCCAGCATTTT
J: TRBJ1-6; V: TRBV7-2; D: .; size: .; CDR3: CASSSAIPSSYNSPLHF; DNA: TGTGCCAGCAGCTCGGCAATTCCTAGCTCCTATAATTCACCCCTCCACTTT
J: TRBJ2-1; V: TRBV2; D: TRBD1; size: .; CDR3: CASKDRGRSSYNEQFF; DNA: TGTGCCAGCAAGGACAGGGGCCGTAGCTCCTACAATGAGCAGTTCTTC
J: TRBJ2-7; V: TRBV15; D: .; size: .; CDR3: CATSREGGAYEQYF; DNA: TGTGCCACCAGCAGAGAAGGAGGGGCCTACGAGCAGTACTTC
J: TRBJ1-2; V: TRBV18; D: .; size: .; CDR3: CASSPQPLGGGGYTF; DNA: TGTGCCAGCTCACCCCAACCTCTGGGGGGTGGTGGCTACACCTTC
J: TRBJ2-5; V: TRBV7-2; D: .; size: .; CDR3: CASSLVAGVELETQYF; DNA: TGTGCCAGCAGCTTAGTAGCAGGGGTCGAGCTGGAGACCCAGTACTTC
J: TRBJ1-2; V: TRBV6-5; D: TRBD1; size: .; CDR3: CASCTGGFSNYGYTF; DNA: TGTGCCAGCTGCACAGGGGGTTTTTCTAACTATGGCTACACCTTC
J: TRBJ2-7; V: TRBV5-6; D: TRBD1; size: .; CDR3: CASSLPGQGANEQYF; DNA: TGTGCCAGCAGCTTACCGGGACAGGGGGCCAACGAGCAGTACTTC
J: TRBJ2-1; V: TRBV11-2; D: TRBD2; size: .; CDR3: CASSFLAGEVEQFF; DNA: TGTGCCAGCAGCTTTCTAGCGGGGGAGGTTGAGCAGTTCTTC
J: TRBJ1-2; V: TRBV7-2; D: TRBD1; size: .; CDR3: CASSSRQGGYGYTF; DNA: TGTGCCAGCAGCTCAAGACAGGGGGGCTATGGCTACACCTTC
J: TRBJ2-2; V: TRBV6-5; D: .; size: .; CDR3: CASSLQTGNTGELFF; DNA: TGTGCCAGCAGTTTGCAAACGGGAAACACCGGGGAGCTGTTTTTT
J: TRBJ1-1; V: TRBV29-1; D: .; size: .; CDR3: CHAGGRSTEAFF; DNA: TGCCATGCCGGGGGTCGTAGTACTGAAGCTTTCTTT
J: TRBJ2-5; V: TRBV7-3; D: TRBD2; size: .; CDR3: CASSLSASGGQETQYF; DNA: TGTGCCAGCAGCTTATCTGCTAGCGGGGGGCAAGAGACCCAGTACTTC
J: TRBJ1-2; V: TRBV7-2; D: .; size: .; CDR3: CASSPSGSNYGYTF; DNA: TGTGCCAGCAGCCCCTCAGGCAGCAACTATGGCTACACCTTC
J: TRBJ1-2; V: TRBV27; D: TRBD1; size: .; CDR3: CASSTQISQGARDGYTF; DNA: TGTGCCAGCAGTACTCAAATATCACAGGGGGCGCGGGACGGCTACACCTTC
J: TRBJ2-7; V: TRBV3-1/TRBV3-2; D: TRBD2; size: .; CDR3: CASSQLPGLAVNSYEQYF; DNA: TGTGCCAGCAGCCAACTCCCGGGACTAGCGGTGAACTCCTACGAGCAGTACTTC
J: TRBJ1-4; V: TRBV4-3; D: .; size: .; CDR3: CASSQEGVTLNEKLFF; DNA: TGCGCCAGCAGCCAAGAGGGAGTCACATTAAATGAAAAACTGTTTTTT
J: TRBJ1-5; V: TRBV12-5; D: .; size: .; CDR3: CASGSPGQPQHF; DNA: TGTGCTAGTGGTTCGCCGGGGCAGCCCCAGCATTTT
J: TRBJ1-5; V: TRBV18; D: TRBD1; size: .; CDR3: CASSPRQGDQPQHF; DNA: TGTGCCAGCTCACCACGACAGGGGGATCAGCCCCAGCATTTT
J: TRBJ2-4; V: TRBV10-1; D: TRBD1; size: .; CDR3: CASSLTGGNIQYF; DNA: TGCGCCAGCAGCTTGACAGGGGGAAACATTCAGTACTTC
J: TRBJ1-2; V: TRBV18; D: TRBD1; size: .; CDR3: CASSPAPGQGARGYTF; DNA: TGTGCCAGCTCACCCGCACCTGGACAGGGGGCAAGAGGCTACACCTTC
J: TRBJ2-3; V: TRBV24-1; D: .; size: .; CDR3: CATSDPSKDTQYF; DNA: TGTGCCACCAGTGATCCATCAAAAGATACGCAGTATTTT
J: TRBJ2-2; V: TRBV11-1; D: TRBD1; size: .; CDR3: CASTPGTGATGELFF; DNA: TGTGCCAGCACCCCTGGGACAGGGGCGACCGGGGAGCTGTTTTTT
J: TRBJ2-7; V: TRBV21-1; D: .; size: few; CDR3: CASSKGFTGGWYEQYF; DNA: TGTGCCAGCAGCAAAGGTTTCACAGGGGGATGGTACGAGCAGTACTTC
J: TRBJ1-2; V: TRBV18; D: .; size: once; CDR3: CASSPRGGRAPGGYTF; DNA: TGTGCCAGCTCACCGCGAGGAGGAAGGGCCCCTGGGGGCTACACCTTC
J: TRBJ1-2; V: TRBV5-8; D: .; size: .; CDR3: CASSLVEGANYGYTF; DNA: TGTGCCAGCAGCTTGGTGGAGGGAGCTAACTATGGCTACACCTTC
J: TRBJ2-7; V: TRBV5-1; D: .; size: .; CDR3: CASSFNTALDEQYF; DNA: TGCGCCAGCAGCTTTAATACTGCGTTGGACGAGCAGTACTTC